The rows below give T cell receptor beta chains drawn from one sample of a study of sequential checkpoint blockade in melanoma. Sequenced by immunoSEQ multiplex PCR; TCRdb stores in-frame clones only, minus some. The table has more than 10,000 clones, about 28% seen once. Material: tumor tissue (inferred from file names), obtained from a patient given nivolumab and ipilimumab in sequence. The receptor source for this set is a human donor with melanoma. Both conserved end residues are part of each CDR3. A D gene is named only where the DNA matches it firmly. Only part of the rows carry a size: once, few, many, or a class if the clone is expanded.

j_call d_call clone_size v_call cdr3_nt cdr3_aa
TRBJ2-3 TRBD2 NA TRBV10-3 TGTGCCACGATTCACGATACTAGCGGGCCTTTGGGTACGCAGTATTTT CATIHDTSGPLGTQYF
TRBJ2-1 NA NA TRBV11-3 TGTGCCAGCAGCTCGAAAGGGGCGCAAGGCTACAATGAGCAGTTCTTC CASSSKGAQGYNEQFF
TRBJ1-5 NA many TRBV11-3 TGTGCCAGCAGCTTATGGGACAATAGCAATCAGCCCCAGCATTTT CASSLWDNSNQPQHF
TRBJ2-7 TRBD2 many TRBV11-3 TGTGCCAGCAGCTTGGTGCTAGCGGCCGACTACGAGCAGTACTTC CASSLVLAADYEQYF
TRBJ2-5 NA NA TRBV9 TGTGCCAGCAGCGTAGAAGGAGGAGGGGAGTTAGAGACCCAGTACTTC CASSVEGGGELETQYF
TRBJ2-1 TRBD2 NA TRBV5-1 TGCGCCAGCAGCTTGGGCGGGGGCTACAATGAGCAGTTCTTC CASSLGGGYNEQFF
TRBJ1-2 TRBD1 few TRBV6-8 TGTGCCAGCAGGGACATCAGGGACAGGGGGGACTATGGCTACACCTTC CASRDIRDRGDYGYTF
TRBJ1-5 NA many TRBV11-3 TGTGCCAGCAGCTTAAATGCAGGGGGCAATCAGCCCCAGCATTTT CASSLNAGGNQPQHF
TRBJ2-3 NA NA TRBV7-8 TGTGCCAGCAGCCCCAGGGGCCCGGGGGGCACAGATACGCAGTATTTT CASSPRGPGGTDTQYF
TRBJ2-2 NA once TRBV14 TGTGCCAGCAGCCAAAATATCTACACCGGGGAGCTGTTTTTT CASSQNIYTGELFF
TRBJ2-7 TRBD1 NA TRBV28 TGTGCCAGCAGTTTTTCCGGGACAGGGGGAAACGAGCAGTACTTC CASSFSGTGGNEQYF
TRBJ2-3 NA few TRBV11-3 TGTGCCAGCAGCTCCCTAGGCCCCGGGGATACGCAGTATTTT CASSSLGPGDTQYF
TRBJ1-3 NA NA TRBV7-8 TGTGCCAGCAGCTTAGTACGGGGAAACACCATATATTTT CASSLVRGNTIYF
TRBJ1-1 NA NA TRBV7-5 TGTGCCAGCAGCTTAGTCGGGGGGGGAGGCACTGAAGCTTTCTTT CASSLVGGGGTEAFF
TRBJ2-7 NA few TRBV11-3 TGTGCCAGCAGCCCAGAAAGGACAGCCTACGAGCAGTACTTC CASSPERTAYEQYF
TRBJ1-1 TRBD1 few TRBV28 TGTGCCAGCAGTACGCGGACAGGGGGCGATTTGTACACTGAAGCTTTCTTT CASSTRTGGDLYTEAFF
TRBJ2-2 NA NA TRBV6-8 TGTGCATCTTCCAGGGAGAACACCGGGGAGCTGTTTTTT CASSRENTGELFF
TRBJ2-1 TRBD2 NA TRBV29-1 TGCAGCGTTAGAGGGACTAGCGGGAGTCGAGCCTACAATGAGCAGTTCTTC CSVRGTSGSRAYNEQFF
TRBJ2-2 NA few TRBV28 TGTGCCAGCAGTTTATTTTCCCATTTGCCGAACACCGGGGAGCTGTTTTTT CASSLFSHLPNTGELFF
TRBJ2-5 NA NA TRBV9 TGTGCCAGCACCATGGGCCTTACCCTCCAAGAGACCCAGTACTTC CASTMGLTLQETQYF
TRBJ2-3 NA few TRBV11-3 TGTGCCAGCAGCTTAAGGGCACGTGTGAGCACAGATACGCAGTATTTT CASSLRARVSTDTQYF
TRBJ2-5 TRBD2 many TRBV28 TGTGCCAGCAGTTTTCCCGGGAGGGGGGACCAAGAGACCCAGTACTTC CASSFPGRGDQETQYF
TRBJ1-1 TRBD1 few TRBV19 TGTGCCAGTAGTATTCAGGGGGCGTACACTGAAGCTTTCTTT CASSIQGAYTEAFF
TRBJ2-7 NA NA TRBV18 TGTGCCAGCTCAAAGAGACAGGAAGGGGCCTACGAGCAGTACTTC CASSKRQEGAYEQYF
TRBJ2-5 NA few TRBV11-3 TGTGCCAGCAGCCACGACGGTCCCCAAGAGACCCAGTACTTC CASSHDGPQETQYF
TRBJ2-3 NA NA TRBV19 TGTGCCAGTAACCCGGGGCCCACCCTAAACACAGATACGCAGTATTTT CASNPGPTLNTDTQYF
TRBJ2-5 TRBD2 NA TRBV28 TGTGCCAGCAGTCTCGATCCCGAAGAGCGGGGCTACCAAGAGACCCAGTACTTC CASSLDPEERGYQETQYF
TRBJ2-2 NA NA TRBV19 TGTGCCAGTAGTATAGCAAGGGGCACCGGGGAGCTGTTTTTT CASSIARGTGELFF
TRBJ2-5 NA NA TRBV11-3 TGTGCCAGCAGCGGTTGGGGCCTCCGGGAGACCCAGTACTTC CASSGWGLRETQYF
TRBJ2-7 TRBD2 few TRBV11-3 TGTGCCAGCAGCTACCTGGGGACTAGCGGGAGGGGCCACGAGCAGTACTTC CASSYLGTSGRGHEQYF
TRBJ2-7 NA NA TRBV28 TGTGCCAGCAGTTTCCCGCCATCCTACGAGCAGTACTTC CASSFPPSYEQYF
TRBJ2-1 NA medium-sized TRBV9 TGTGCCAGCAGCGTAAGGCGGACCCCTTGGGATGAGCAGTTCTTC CASSVRRTPWDEQFF
TRBJ2-1 TRBD2 NA TRBV6-8 TGTGCCAGCAGCCCCGTCCCCGGCAGCGGGAGATCTGAGCAGTTCTTC CASSPVPGSGRSEQFF
TRBJ2-1 TRBD2 few TRBV27 TGTGCCAGCAGTTTCGGCCTAGCGGGAGGGCCATACGACAATGAGCAGTTCTTC CASSFGLAGGPYDNEQFF
TRBJ1-1 TRBD1 few TRBV9 TGTGCCAGCAGCGAGACAGGGGGAACTGAAGCTTTCTTT CASSETGGTEAFF
TRBJ2-5 NA few TRBV7-4 TGTGCCAGCAGCTTAAGGGAGCGTGAGACCCAGTACTTC CASSLRERETQYF